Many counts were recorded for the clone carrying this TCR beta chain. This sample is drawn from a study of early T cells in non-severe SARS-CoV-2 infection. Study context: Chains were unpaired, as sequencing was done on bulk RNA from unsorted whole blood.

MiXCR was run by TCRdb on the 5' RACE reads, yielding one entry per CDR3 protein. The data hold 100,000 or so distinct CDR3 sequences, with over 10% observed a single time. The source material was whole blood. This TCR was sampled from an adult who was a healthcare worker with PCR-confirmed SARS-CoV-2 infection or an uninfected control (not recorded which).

The CDR3 DNA reads as TGCAGCGTTGAGGACAGGGCCGGAGAGACCTTCACAGATACGCAGTATTTT. Encoded protein: CSVEDRAGETFTDTQYF. The rearrangement uses TRBV29-1 and TRBJ2-3; TRBD1 matches 8 bases. V lost 3 bases to trimming and J lost 2 bases; unmatched junction nucleotides: 13. CDR3 length equals 17 residues. The V gene's germline CDR1 is SQVTM and CDR2 ANQGSEA.